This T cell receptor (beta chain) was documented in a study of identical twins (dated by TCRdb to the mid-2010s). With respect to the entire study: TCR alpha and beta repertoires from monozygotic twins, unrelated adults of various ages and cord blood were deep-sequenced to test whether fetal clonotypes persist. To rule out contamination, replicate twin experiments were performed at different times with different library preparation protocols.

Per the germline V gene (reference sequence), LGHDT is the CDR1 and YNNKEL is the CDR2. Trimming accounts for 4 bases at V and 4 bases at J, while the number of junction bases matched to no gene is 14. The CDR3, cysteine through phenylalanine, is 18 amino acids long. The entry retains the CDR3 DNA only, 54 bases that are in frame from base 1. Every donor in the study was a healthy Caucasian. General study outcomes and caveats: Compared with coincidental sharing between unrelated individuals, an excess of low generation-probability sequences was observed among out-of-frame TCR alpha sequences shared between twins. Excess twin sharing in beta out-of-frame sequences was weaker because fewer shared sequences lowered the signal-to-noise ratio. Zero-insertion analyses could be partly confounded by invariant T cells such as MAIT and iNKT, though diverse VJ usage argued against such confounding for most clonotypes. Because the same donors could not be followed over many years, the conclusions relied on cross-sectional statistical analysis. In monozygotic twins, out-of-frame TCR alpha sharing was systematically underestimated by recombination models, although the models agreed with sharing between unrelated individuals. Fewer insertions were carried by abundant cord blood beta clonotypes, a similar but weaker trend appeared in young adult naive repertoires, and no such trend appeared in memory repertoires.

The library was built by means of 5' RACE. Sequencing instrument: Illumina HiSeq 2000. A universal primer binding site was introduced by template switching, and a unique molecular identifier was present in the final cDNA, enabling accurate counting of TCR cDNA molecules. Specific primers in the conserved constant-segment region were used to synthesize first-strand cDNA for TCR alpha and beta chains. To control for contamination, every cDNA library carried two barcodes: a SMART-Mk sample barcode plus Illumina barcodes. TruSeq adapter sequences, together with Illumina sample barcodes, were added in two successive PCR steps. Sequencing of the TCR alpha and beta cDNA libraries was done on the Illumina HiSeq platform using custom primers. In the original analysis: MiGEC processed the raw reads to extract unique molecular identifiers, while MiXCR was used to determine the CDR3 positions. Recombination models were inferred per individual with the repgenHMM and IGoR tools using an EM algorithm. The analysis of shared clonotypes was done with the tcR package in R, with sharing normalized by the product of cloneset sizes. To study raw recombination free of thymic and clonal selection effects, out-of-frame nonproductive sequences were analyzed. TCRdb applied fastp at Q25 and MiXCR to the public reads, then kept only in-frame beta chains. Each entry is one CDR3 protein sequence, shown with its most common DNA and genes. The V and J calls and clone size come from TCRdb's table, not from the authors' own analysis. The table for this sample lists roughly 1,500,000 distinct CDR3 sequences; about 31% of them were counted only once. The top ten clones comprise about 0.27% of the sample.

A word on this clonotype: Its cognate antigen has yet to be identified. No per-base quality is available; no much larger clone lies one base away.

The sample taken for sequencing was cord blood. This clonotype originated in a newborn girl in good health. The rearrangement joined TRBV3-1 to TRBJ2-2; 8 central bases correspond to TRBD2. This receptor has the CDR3 CASSPLPGGPSSTGELFF. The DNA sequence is TGTGCCAGCAGCCCCCTCCCGGGGGGGCCGTCGAGCACCGGGGAGCTGTTTTTT.